These T cell receptor beta chains were read from a single sample in a study of PD-1 blockade in classical Hodgkin lymphoma. Measured with immunoSEQ multiplex PCR; TCRdb has only the in-frame clones, and not every one. Of about 25,000 clones listed, 60% to 80% were seen once; the top ten hold approximately 3.6%. Sequenced here: peripheral blood mononuclear cells (PBMCs), sampled at baseline. All receptors derive from a human donor with classical Hodgkin lymphoma. Each CDR3 is given with its conserved first and last residue. A D gene is named only where the DNA matches it firmly. Size is omitted from some rows. Given values are once, few, many or a class for expanded clones.

j_gene: TRBJ2-1
v_gene: TRBV5-5
d_gene: TRBD2
abundance: -
CDR3nt: TGTGCCAGCAGCTTGGCAGCGGGACTAGCGGGGGACCGAACGTTGTTCTTC
CDR3aa: CASSLAAGLAGDRTLFF

j_gene: TRBJ2-2
v_gene: TRBV5-8
d_gene: TRBD2
abundance: few
CDR3nt: TGTGCCAGCAGCCACTCCCCCCCGAAGACTAGCGGGGTTTTCACCGGGGAGCTGTTTTTT
CDR3aa: CASSHSPPKTSGVFTGELFF

j_gene: TRBJ1-1
v_gene: TRBV5-5
d_gene: -
abundance: -
CDR3nt: TGTGCCAGCAGCTTGATCAACACTGAAGCTTTCTTT
CDR3aa: CASSLINTEAFF

j_gene: TRBJ2-7
v_gene: TRBV5-4
d_gene: -
abundance: medium-sized
CDR3nt: TGTGCCAGCAGCTTGAATCCAGGCTACGAGCAGTACTTC
CDR3aa: CASSLNPGYEQYF

j_gene: TRBJ2-1
v_gene: TRBV13
d_gene: -
abundance: -
CDR3nt: TGTGCCAGCAGCTCGGGGACACTCGCGATGTCCTACAATGAGCAGTTCTTC
CDR3aa: CASSSGTLAMSYNEQFF

j_gene: TRBJ2-3
v_gene: TRBV19
d_gene: TRBD2
abundance: -
CDR3nt: TGTGCCAGTAGTATAGATCGGCTAGCGGGGGCGCAGTATTTT
CDR3aa: CASSIDRLAGAQYF

j_gene: TRBJ2-6
v_gene: TRBV4-2
d_gene: -
abundance: -
CDR3nt: TGTGCCAGCAGCCCTCGGGACTCTGGGGCCAACGTCCTGACTTTC
CDR3aa: CASSPRDSGANVLTF

j_gene: TRBJ1-5
v_gene: TRBV7-8
d_gene: -
abundance: -
CDR3nt: TGTGCCAGCAGCCGGTCCGGACAGAGCTACAATCAGCCCCAGCATTTT
CDR3aa: CASSRSGQSYNQPQHF

j_gene: TRBJ2-7
v_gene: TRBV7-6
d_gene: TRBD1
abundance: medium-sized
CDR3nt: TGTGCCAGCAGCTTAACAGGGGGCGACGAGCAGTACTTC
CDR3aa: CASSLTGGDEQYF

j_gene: TRBJ2-3
v_gene: TRBV7-8
d_gene: -
abundance: -
CDR3nt: TGTGCCAGCAGCCACACGATTCAGGGGCCGCGCACAGATACGCAGTATTTT
CDR3aa: CASSHTIQGPRTDTQYF